Listed below are T cell receptor beta chains from one sample, sequenced in a study of Ad26.COV2.S vaccination and SARS-CoV-2 variants. The data were produced by immunoSEQ multiplex PCR, yet TCRdb's version contains in-frame clones alone and is incomplete. Counted here are about 240,000 clones, roughly 90% occurring once; the ten biggest clones make up around 10%. This specimen consisted of peripheral blood, obtained in a trial of Ad26.COV2.S vaccine versus placebo. Receptor source: a person between 18 and 65 years old who received the Ad26.COV2.S COVID-19 vaccine or a placebo. CDR3s include the opening cysteine and the closing phenylalanine or tryptophan. D genes are given only for firm matches. Clone size appears in some rows only: once, few, many, or a class for an expanded clone.

CDR3 protein | CDR3 DNA | V gene | clone size | D gene | J gene | CDR3 length
CASSLGLAKNNEQFF | TGTGCCAGCAGCTTGGGACTAGCCAAAAACAATGAGCAGTTCTTC | TRBV7-2 | - | TRBD2 | TRBJ2-1 | 15
CASSLGQAGTLHF | TGTGCCAGCAGCTTAGGACAGGCCGGGACCCTCCACTTT | TRBV5-6 | - | TRBD1 | TRBJ1-6 | 13
CSVIPTWETIKETQYF | TGCAGCGTCATACCCACCTGGGAGACCATTAAAGAGACCCAGTACTTC | TRBV29-1 | few | - | TRBJ2-5 | 16
CASSPFGTSGAGDQYF | TGTGCCAGCAGTCCGTTTGGGACTAGCGGGGCCGGGGACCAGTACTTC | TRBV6-6 | - | TRBD2 | TRBJ2-5 | 16
CASSLRARGRNQPQHF | TGTGCCAGCAGTTTAAGGGCCAGGGGGCGGAATCAGCCCCAGCATTTT | TRBV28 | few | TRBD1 | TRBJ1-5 | 16
CASSLNAGINQPQHF | TGTGCCAGCAGCCTCAATGCAGGGATCAATCAGCCCCAGCATTTT | TRBV3-1/TRBV3-2 | - | - | TRBJ1-5 | 15
CASIPGRGSYNEQFF | TGTGCCAGCATCCCCGGCAGGGGATCCTACAATGAGCAGTTCTTC | TRBV2 | - | - | TRBJ2-1 | 15
CATGAGETQYF | TGTGCCACTGGGGCGGGTGAGACCCAGTACTTC | TRBV19 | - | - | TRBJ2-5 | 11
CASSPLVQYSGGKEKLFF | TGTGCCAGCTCACCTTTGGTTCAGTATTCTGGCGGTAAAGAAAAACTGTTTTTT | TRBV18 | - | - | TRBJ1-4 | 18
CSVDVKDSEIYGYTF | TGCAGCGTTGATGTGAAGGACAGCGAAATCTATGGCTACACCTTC | TRBV29-1 | - | - | TRBJ1-2 | 15
CASLGVPYEQYF | TGTGCCAGCCTGGGCGTGCCCTACGAGCAGTACTTC | TRBV6-5 | - | - | TRBJ2-7 | 12
CASSWAGGAISPLHF | TGTGCCAGCAGTTGGGCCGGAGGGGCCATCTCACCCCTCCACTTT | TRBV7-9 | - | - | TRBJ1-6 | 15
CASSQAQGGQSQPQHF | TGCGCCAGCAGCCAAGCACAGGGGGGTCAGAGTCAGCCCCAGCATTTT | TRBV4-1 | - | TRBD1 | TRBJ1-5 | 16
CASSLGLAGYNEQFF | TGTGCCAGCAGCTTAGGGCTAGCGGGGTACAATGAGCAGTTCTTC | TRBV7-3 | - | TRBD2 | TRBJ2-1 | 15
CAIAGMNTEAFF | TGTGCCATCGCCGGGATGAACACTGAAGCTTTCTTT | TRBV10-3 | - | - | TRBJ1-1 | 12
CASSLDRNYGYTF | TGTGCCAGCAGCTTGGACCGAAACTATGGCTACACCTTC | TRBV5-6 | few | - | TRBJ1-2 | 13
CAGDRSPYNEQFF | TGTGCCGGAGACAGATCTCCTTACAATGAGCAGTTCTTC | TRBV6-5 | - | - | TRBJ2-1 | 13
CASSYYRDTQYF | TGTGCCAGCAGCTACTACAGGGATACGCAGTATTTT | TRBV7-3 | once | - | TRBJ2-3 | 12
CASSLTTSGLTDTQYF | TGTGCCAGCAGCCTCACGACTAGCGGCCTCACAGATACGCAGTATTTT | TRBV5-8 | once | TRBD2 | TRBJ2-3 | 16
CASTLGLGGYTF | TGTGCCAGCACCCTGGGTCTAGGTGGCTACACCTTC | TRBV12-3/TRBV12-4 | - | - | TRBJ1-2 | 12
CASSLDPNYGYTF | TGTGCCAGCAGCTTAGACCCTAACTATGGCTACACCTTC | TRBV7-9 | - | - | TRBJ1-2 | 13
CASSLGPPGLAGGGGTQYF | TGTGCCAGCAGCTTAGGTCCCCCCGGGCTAGCGGGGGGGGGAGGGACCCAGTACTTC | TRBV11-2 | - | TRBD2 | TRBJ2-5 | 19
CASSSTGNEKLFF | TGTGCCAGCAGTTCGACAGGGAATGAAAAACTGTTTTTT | TRBV6-2/TRBV6-3 | once | TRBD1 | TRBJ1-4 | 13
CAWGRPRGETQYF | TGTGCCTGGGGCCGTCCTAGGGGAGAGACCCAGTACTTC | TRBV30 | - | - | TRBJ2-5 | 13
CASSQVGSRDEQYF | TGTGCCAGCAGCCAAGTGGGGTCTCGGGACGAGCAGTACTTC | TRBV3-1/TRBV3-2 | - | - | TRBJ2-7 | 14
CASSAGWGVGEKLFF | TGTGCCAGCAGTGCTGGGTGGGGGGTCGGTGAAAAACTGTTTTTT | TRBV25-1 | - | - | TRBJ1-4 | 15
CASSLSGRRGVNTGELFF | TGTGCCAGCAGCTTAAGTGGGCGGAGGGGCGTCAACACCGGGGAGCTGTTTTTT | TRBV7-3 | - | - | TRBJ2-2 | 18
CASSSKATSGSYEQFF | TGTGCCAGCAGCTCAAAGGCGACTAGCGGGAGCTATGAGCAGTTCTTC | TRBV7-2 | - | TRBD2 | TRBJ2-1 | 16
CSVEVGPWQYF | TGCAGCGTTGAAGTAGGCCCCTGGCAGTACTTC | TRBV29-1 | - | - | TRBJ2-7 | 11
CASSQDPSSALSYEQYF | TGCGCCAGCAGCCAAGATCCGTCTAGCGCGCTCTCCTACGAGCAGTACTTC | TRBV4-3 | - | - | TRBJ2-7 | 17
CASSPLGQGASGANVLTF | TGTGCCAGCTCACCATTGGGACAGGGGGCCTCTGGGGCCAACGTCCTGACTTTC | TRBV18 | once | TRBD1 | TRBJ2-6 | 18
CSATDTDTQYF | TGCAGTGCTACCGACACAGATACGCAGTATTTT | TRBV20-1 | - | - | TRBJ2-3 | 11
CASSQDWDSKGAFF | TGTGCCAGCAGCCAAGATTGGGACAGCAAAGGTGCTTTCTTT | TRBV14 | - | TRBD1 | TRBJ1-1 | 14
CATSRAVSNQPQHF | TGTGCCACCAGCAGAGCAGTTAGCAATCAGCCCCAGCATTTT | TRBV15 | - | - | TRBJ1-5 | 14
CASSQDSGLAGSVDTQYF | TGTGCCAGCAGCCAAGATTCCGGACTAGCGGGGTCGGTAGATACGCAGTATTTT | TRBV3-1/TRBV3-2 | - | TRBD2 | TRBJ2-3 | 18
CAITGGHEQYF | TGTGCCATCACAGGGGGCCACGAGCAGTACTTC | TRBV28 | - | TRBD1 | TRBJ2-7 | 11
CSVARTRVSDEQYF | TGCAGCGTTGCCAGGACTAGAGTTAGCGACGAGCAGTACTTC | TRBV29-1 | - | TRBD2 | TRBJ2-7 | 14
CASRTGGGDNSPLHF | TGTGCCAGCAGGACAGGGGGCGGTGATAATTCACCCCTCCACTTT | TRBV6-4 | - | TRBD1 | TRBJ1-6 | 15
CASSPSGGGGSTDTQYF | TGTGCCAGCAGCCCGTCTGGCGGGGGGGGGAGCACAGATACGCAGTATTTT | TRBV28 | - | TRBD2 | TRBJ2-3 | 17
CASSRPGLAEYNEQFF | TGTGCCAGCAGTCGGCCGGGACTAGCGGAATACAATGAGCAGTTCTTC | TRBV28 | - | TRBD2 | TRBJ2-1 | 16
CASSLGTGMGQPQHF | TGTGCCAGCAGCTTAGGGACAGGGATGGGACAGCCCCAGCATTTT | TRBV7-9 | - | TRBD1 | TRBJ1-5 | 15
CSVRDTEAFF | TGCAGCGTGAGGGACACTGAAGCTTTCTTT | TRBV29-1 | - | - | TRBJ1-1 | 10
CASSYGAISDLMNTEAFF | TGTGCCAGCAGCTACGGGGCCATCTCAGACCTTATGAACACTGAAGCTTTCTTT | TRBV7-6 | - | - | TRBJ1-1 | 18
CASSSLGLKPSGSYNEQFF | TGTGCCAGCAGTTCACTCGGCCTAAAACCGAGTGGCTCCTACAATGAGCAGTTCTTC | TRBV6-2/TRBV6-3 | - | - | TRBJ2-1 | 19
CASRSDGLNTEAFF | TGTGCCAGCAGGTCGGACGGACTGAACACTGAAGCTTTCTTT | TRBV7-8 | - | - | TRBJ1-1 | 14
CASSQDRGLGYGYTF | TGCGCCAGCAGCCAAGATAGGGGACTTGGCTATGGCTACACCTTC | TRBV4-3 | - | - | TRBJ1-2 | 15
CASTPLGDRVVYEQYF | TGTGCCAGCACCCCACTCGGGGACAGGGTTGTCTACGAGCAGTACTTC | TRBV5-5 | - | TRBD1 | TRBJ2-7 | 16
CASSYGGPETQYF | TGTGCCAGCAGTTACGGAGGTCCAGAGACCCAGTACTTC | TRBV6-2/TRBV6-3 | once | - | TRBJ2-5 | 13
CASSLEGGYYEQYF | TGTGCCAGCAGCTTAGAAGGGGGCTACTACGAGCAGTACTTC | TRBV7-2 | - | TRBD1 | TRBJ2-7 | 14
CATSIGGERKDEQFF | TGTGCCACCAGCATCGGAGGGGAGAGGAAGGATGAGCAGTTCTTC | TRBV15 | - | - | TRBJ2-1 | 15
CASTKNSAGGNQPQHF | TGTGCCAGCACCAAAAATTCGGCAGGGGGCAATCAGCCCCAGCATTTT | TRBV28 | - | - | TRBJ1-5 | 16
CASSVGGGLDTEAFF | TGTGCCAGCAGCGTAGGTGGGGGGCTAGACACTGAAGCTTTCTTT | TRBV9 | - | - | TRBJ1-1 | 15
CASKLSQGTYGYTF | TGTGCCAGCAAACTGAGCCAGGGGACATATGGCTACACCTTC | TRBV6-5 | - | - | TRBJ1-2 | 14
CASMDYSNQPQHF | TGTGCCAGCATGGATTATAGCAATCAGCCCCAGCATTTT | TRBV2 | - | - | TRBJ1-5 | 13
CASSQDRGSGNTIYF | TGCGCCAGCAGCCAAGATCGGGGGTCTGGAAACACCATATATTTT | TRBV4-3 | - | - | TRBJ1-3 | 15
CASSLAGGRTDTQYF | TGTGCCAGCAGCTTAGCGGGTGGGAGAACAGATACGCAGTATTTT | TRBV7-3 | once | - | TRBJ2-3 | 15
CASSVTGAGETQYF | TGTGCCAGCAGCGTTACGGGGGCCGGGGAGACCCAGTACTTC | TRBV9 | - | - | TRBJ2-5 | 14
CASSAGLAGRSEQYF | TGCGCCAGCAGCGCGGGACTAGCGGGAAGGAGTGAGCAGTACTTC | TRBV5-1 | - | TRBD2 | TRBJ2-7 | 15
CASSLQDPRVGTIYF | TGTGCCAGCAGCTTACAGGACCCTCGGGTGGGCACCATATATTTT | TRBV7-2 | - | - | TRBJ1-3 | 15
CASSVPGVIGSNYGYTF | TGTGCCAGCAGTGTTCCCGGCGTTATCGGATCTAACTATGGCTACACCTTC | TRBV28 | many | - | TRBJ1-2 | 17